This T cell receptor (beta chain) was profiled in a study of blood T cells in healthy people across ages. The V segment lost 2 bases and the J segment 9 bases; nucleotides outside the gene matches: 3. The CDR3 totals 14 residues. Germline lookup yields CDR1 SGHDN and CDR2 FVKESK. Study outcomes and limitations: Long-lived donors had more naive CD4+ cells and higher diversity than aged donors. Leaving the PBMCs unsorted stopped any conclusive comparison of naive versus antigen-experienced cells.

Primers used in a second PCR of roughly 6 to 11 cycles were a sample-barcoded 5' primer and a J-beta primer mix. TCRdb re-analysed the 5' RACE reads in MiXCR, keeping a single row per CDR3 protein. The sample lists 850,000 or so distinct CDR3 sequences, under 35% occurring once. This clonotype was found a few times. Its antigen remains unidentified. The chain employs TRBV14 and TRBJ1-6; TRBD1 agrees at 8 bases. Sequencing was performed on blood. The origin of this receptor is a woman over 75 in good health. The CDR3 DNA follows: TGTGCCAGCAGCCAAAGACAGGGGCTTTCACCCCTCCACTTT. Translation gives CASSQRQGLSPLHF.